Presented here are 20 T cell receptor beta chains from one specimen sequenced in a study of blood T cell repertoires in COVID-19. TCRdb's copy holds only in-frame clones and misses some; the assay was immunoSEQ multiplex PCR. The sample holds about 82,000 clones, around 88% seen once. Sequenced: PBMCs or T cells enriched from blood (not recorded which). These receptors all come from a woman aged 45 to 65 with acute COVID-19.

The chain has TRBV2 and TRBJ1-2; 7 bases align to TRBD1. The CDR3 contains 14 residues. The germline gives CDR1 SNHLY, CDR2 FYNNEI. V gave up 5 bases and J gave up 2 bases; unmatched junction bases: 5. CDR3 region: CASSKTGLNYGYTF. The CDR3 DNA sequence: TGTGCCAGCAGTAAGACAGGGCTGAACTATGGCTACACCTTC.

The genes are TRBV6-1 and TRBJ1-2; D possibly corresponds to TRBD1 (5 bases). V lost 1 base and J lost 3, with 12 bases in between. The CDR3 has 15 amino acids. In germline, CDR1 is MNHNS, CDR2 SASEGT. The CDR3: CASSEVSGPDYGYTF. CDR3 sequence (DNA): TGTGCCAGCAGTGAAGTTTCAGGGCCGGACTATGGCTACACCTTC.

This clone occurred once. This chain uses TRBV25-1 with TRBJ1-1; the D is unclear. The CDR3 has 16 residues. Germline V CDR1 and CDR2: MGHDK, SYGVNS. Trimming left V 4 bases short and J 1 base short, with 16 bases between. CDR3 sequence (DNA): TGTGCCAGCAGTGGGGAGCCCGAGACGGCGAACACTGAAGCTTTCTTT. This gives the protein CASSGEPETANTEAFF.

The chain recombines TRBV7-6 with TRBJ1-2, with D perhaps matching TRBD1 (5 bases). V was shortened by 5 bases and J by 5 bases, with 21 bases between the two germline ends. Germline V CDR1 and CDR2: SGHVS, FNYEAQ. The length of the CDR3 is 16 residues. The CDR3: CASSPRITGTSYGYTF. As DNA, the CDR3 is TGTGCCAGCAGCCCACGAATAACCGGGACTTCTTATGGCTACACCTTC. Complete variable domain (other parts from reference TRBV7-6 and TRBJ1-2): GAGVSQSPRYKVTKRGQDVALRCDPISGHVSLYWYRQALGQGPEFLTYFNYEAQQDKSGLPNDRFSAERPEGSISTLTIQRTEQRDSAMYRCASSPRITGTSYGYTFGSGTRLTVV.

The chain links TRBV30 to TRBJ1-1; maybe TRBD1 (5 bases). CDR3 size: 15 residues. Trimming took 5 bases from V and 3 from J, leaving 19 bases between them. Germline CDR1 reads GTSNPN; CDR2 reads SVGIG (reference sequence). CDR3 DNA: TGTGCCTGGGCGACTTGGGGCGGGATGGACACTGAAGCTTTCTTT. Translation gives CAWATWGGMDTEAFF.

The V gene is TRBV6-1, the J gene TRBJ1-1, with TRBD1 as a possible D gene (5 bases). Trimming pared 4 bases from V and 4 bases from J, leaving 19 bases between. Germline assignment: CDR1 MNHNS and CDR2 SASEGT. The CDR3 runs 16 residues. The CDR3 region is CASSGPWRGLSTEAFF. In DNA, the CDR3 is TGTGCCAGCAGTGGCCCCTGGCGGGGCCTGTCCACTGAAGCTTTCTTT.

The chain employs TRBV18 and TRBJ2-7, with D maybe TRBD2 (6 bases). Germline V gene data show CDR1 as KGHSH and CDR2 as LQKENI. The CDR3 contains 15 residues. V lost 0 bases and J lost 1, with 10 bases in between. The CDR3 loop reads CASSPPGTASYEQYF. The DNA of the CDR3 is TGTGCCAGCTCACCACCCGGGACTGCGTCCTACGAGCAGTACTTC.

CDR3 sequence reads: CAIRVDSQTYEQYF. CDR3 nucleotide sequence: TGTGCCATCAGGGTGGACAGTCAGACCTACGAGCAGTACTTC. The chain combines TRBV10-3 with TRBJ2-7; tentative D call: TRBD1 (6 bases). The CDR3 covers 14 residues. V dropped 6 bases and J dropped 2 bases, with 14 bases sitting between them. CDR1 is ENHRY, CDR2 SYGVKD, per germline.

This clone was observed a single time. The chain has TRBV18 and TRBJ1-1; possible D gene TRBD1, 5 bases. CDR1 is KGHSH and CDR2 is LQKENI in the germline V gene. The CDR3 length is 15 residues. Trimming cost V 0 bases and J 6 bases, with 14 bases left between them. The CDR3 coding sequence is TGTGCCAGCTCACCACCCTCAGGGATGTACGCTGAAGCTTTCTTT. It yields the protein CASSPPSGMYAEAFF.

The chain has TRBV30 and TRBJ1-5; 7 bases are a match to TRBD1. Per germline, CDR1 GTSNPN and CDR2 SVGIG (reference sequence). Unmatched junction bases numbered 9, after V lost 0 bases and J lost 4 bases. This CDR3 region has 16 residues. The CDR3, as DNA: TGTGCCTGGAGTGTAGGGGGACAGCCGCTTAATCAGCCCCAGCATTTT. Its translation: CAWSVGGQPLNQPQHF. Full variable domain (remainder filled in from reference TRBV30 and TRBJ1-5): SQTIHQWPATLVQPVGSPLSLECTVEGTSNPNLYWYRQAAGRGLQLLFYSVGIGQISSEVPQNLSASRPQDRQFILSSKKLLLSDSGFYLCAWSVGGQPLNQPQHFGDGTRLSIL.

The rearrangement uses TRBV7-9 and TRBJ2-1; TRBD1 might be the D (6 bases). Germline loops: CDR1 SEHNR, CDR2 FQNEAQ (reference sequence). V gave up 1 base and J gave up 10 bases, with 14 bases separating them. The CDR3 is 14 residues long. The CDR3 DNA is TGTGCCAGCAGCTTAGGGGGTTCGGACAGAGAGCAGTTCTTC. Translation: CASSLGGSDREQFF.

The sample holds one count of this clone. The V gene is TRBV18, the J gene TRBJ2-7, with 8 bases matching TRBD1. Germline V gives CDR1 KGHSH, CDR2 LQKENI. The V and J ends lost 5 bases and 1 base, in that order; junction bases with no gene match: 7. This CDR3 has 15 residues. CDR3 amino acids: CASSTPGTGSYEQYF. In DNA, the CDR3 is TGTGCCAGCTCAACTCCCGGGACAGGATCCTACGAGCAGTACTTC.

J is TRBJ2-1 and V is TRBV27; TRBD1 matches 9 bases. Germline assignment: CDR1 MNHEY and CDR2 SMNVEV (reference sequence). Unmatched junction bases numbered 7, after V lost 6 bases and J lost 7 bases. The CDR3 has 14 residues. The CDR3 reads CASRQGALVNEQFF. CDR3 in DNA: TGTGCCAGCAGACAGGGGGCGCTTGTGAATGAGCAGTTCTTC.

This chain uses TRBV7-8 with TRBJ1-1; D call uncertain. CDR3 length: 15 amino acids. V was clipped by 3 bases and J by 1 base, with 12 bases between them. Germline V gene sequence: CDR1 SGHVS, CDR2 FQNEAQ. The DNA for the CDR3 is TGTGCCAGCAGCTTCAGCGACGTTCCGAACACTGAAGCTTTCTTT. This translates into CASSFSDVPNTEAFF.

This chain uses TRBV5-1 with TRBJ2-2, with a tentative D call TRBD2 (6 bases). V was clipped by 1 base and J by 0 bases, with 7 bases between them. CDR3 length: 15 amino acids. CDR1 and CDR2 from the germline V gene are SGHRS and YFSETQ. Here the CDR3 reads CASSLTGANTGELFF. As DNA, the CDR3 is TGCGCCAGCAGCTTGACGGGAGCGAACACCGGGGAGCTGTTTTTT.

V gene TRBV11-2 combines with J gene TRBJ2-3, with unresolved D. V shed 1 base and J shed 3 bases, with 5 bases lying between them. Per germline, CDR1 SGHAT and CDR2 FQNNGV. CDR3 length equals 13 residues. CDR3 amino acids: CASSLVLTDTQYF. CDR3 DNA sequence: TGTGCCAGCAGCTTAGTGCTAACAGATACGCAGTATTTT.

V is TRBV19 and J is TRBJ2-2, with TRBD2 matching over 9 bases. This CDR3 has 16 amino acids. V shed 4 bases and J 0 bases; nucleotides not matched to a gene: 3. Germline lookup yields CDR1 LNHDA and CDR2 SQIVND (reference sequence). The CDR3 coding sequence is TGTGCCAGTAGTACCGTAGCGGGAGCGAACACCGGGGAGCTGTTTTTT. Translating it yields CASSTVAGANTGELFF.

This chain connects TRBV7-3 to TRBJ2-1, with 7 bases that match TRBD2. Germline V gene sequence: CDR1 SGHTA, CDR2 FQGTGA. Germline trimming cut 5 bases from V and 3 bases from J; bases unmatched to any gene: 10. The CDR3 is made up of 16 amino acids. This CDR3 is CASSPIGGSSYNEQFF. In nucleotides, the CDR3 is TGTGCCAGCAGCCCGATTGGCGGGAGTAGCTACAATGAGCAGTTCTTC.

The CDR3 loop reads CASSLDWTGFSYEQYF. As DNA, the CDR3 is TGTGCCAGCAGCTTGGACTGGACAGGGTTTAGCTACGAGCAGTACTTC. This chain connects TRBV5-5 to TRBJ2-7, with TRBD1 matching 8 bases. Trimming took 0 bases from V and 3 from J; bases not matched to a gene: 8. This CDR3 region has 16 residues. CDR1 is SGHKS and CDR2 is YYEKEE in the germline V gene (reference sequence). Complete variable domain (other parts from reference TRBV5-5 and TRBJ2-7): DAGVTQSPTHLIKTRGQQVTLRCSPISGHKSVSWYQQVLGQGPQFIFQYYEKEERGRGNFPDRFSARQFPNYSSELNVNALLLGDSALYLCASSLDWTGFSYEQYFGPGTRLTVT.

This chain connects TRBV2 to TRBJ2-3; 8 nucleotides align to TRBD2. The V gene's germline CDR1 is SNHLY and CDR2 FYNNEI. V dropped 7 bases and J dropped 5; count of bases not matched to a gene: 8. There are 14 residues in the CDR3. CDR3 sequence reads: CASIRLATGDTQYF. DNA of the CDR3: TGTGCCAGCATTAGACTAGCGACAGGAGATACGCAGTATTTT.